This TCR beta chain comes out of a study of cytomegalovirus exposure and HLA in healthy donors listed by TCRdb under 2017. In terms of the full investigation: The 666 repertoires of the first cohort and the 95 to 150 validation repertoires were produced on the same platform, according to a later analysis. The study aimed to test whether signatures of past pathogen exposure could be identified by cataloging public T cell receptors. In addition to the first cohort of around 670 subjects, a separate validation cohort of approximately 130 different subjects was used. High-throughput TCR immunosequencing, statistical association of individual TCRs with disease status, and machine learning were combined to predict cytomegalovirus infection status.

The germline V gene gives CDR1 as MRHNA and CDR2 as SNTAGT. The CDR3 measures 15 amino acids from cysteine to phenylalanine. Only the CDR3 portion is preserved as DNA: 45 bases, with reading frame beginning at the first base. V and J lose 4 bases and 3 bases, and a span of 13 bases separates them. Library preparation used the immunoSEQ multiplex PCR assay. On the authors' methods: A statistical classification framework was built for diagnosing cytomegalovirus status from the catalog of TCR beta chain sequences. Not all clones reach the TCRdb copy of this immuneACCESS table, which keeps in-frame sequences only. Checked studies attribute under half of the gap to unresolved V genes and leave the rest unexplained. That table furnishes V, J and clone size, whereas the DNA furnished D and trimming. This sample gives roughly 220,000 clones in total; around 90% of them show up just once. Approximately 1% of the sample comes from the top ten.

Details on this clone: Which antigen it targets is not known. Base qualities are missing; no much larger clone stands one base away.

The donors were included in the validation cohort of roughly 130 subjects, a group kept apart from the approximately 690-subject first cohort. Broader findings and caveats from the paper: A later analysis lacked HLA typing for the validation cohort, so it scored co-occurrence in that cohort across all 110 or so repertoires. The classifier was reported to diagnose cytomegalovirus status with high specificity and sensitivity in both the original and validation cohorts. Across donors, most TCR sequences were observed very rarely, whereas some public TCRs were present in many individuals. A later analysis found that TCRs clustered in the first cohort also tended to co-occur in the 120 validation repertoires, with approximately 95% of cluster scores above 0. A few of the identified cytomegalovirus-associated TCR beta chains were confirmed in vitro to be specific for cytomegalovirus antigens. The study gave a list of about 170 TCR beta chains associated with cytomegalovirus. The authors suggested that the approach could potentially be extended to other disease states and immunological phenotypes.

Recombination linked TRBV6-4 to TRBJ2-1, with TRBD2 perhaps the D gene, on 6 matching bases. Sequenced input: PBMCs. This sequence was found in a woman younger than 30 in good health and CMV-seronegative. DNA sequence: TGTGCCAGCAGTGCTATAGCGGACGACTACAATGAGCAGTTCTTC. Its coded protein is CASSAIADDYNEQFF.